Shown below are 26 T cell receptor beta chains from a single sample sequenced in a study of CD8+CD57+ T cells in acquired aplastic anemia. The study profiled TCR beta VDJ and CDR3 using genomic DNA as template. TCRdb independently ran MiXCR on the reads; one entry per CDR3 protein. The sample contains around 140,000 distinct CDR3 sequences, 41% of which appear only once. The sample comprised sorted CD4+, CD8+, or CD8+CD57+ T cells (not recorded which) from PBMCs. These receptor sequences come from a human donor in good health, serving as a control.

This clonotype was counted between two and nine times. V and J are TRBV27 and TRBJ1-1; no reliable D call. Per the germline V gene, CDR1 is MNHEY and CDR2 is SMNVEV (reference sequence). This CDR3 has 13 residues. V was trimmed by 6 bases and J by 4 bases, leaving 12 bases between them. The CDR3 nucleotides read TGTGCCAGCAGAAGGGCCGGGTCCACTGAAGCTTTCTTT. Translating gives CASRRAGSTEAFF.

At least ten counts were recorded for this clonotype. This chain connects TRBV6-1 to TRBJ1-2; D remains unclear. CDR1 MNHNS and CDR2 SASEGT come from the germline V gene. The V end was cut by 7 bases, the J end by 2 bases, with 11 bases between. The CDR3 has 13 residues. This CDR3 is CASTGLPNYGYTF. CDR3 sequence (DNA): TGTGCCAGCACGGGCCTGCCCAACTATGGCTACACCTTC.

The gene calls are TRBV10-3 and TRBJ1-2, with 7 bases aligning to TRBD1. The CDR3 runs to 16 residues. The germline CDR1 and CDR2 sequences are ENHRY and SYGVKD. Unmatched junction bases numbered 15, after V lost 9 bases and J lost 2 bases. CDR3 protein: CAIEGTEVRRNYGYTF. CDR3 nucleotide sequence: TGTGCCATTGAAGGGACAGAGGTCCGGAGGAACTATGGCTACACCTTC.

This clonotype was counted many times. This chain links TRBV5-1 with TRBJ2-5; the D gene is possibly TRBD2 (6 bases). Germline loops: CDR1 SGHRS, CDR2 YFSETQ. This CDR3 has 15 amino acids. V gave up 3 bases and J gave up 1 base, with 13 bases separating them. DNA of the CDR3: TGCGCCAGCAGCTCCAGGCCTAGCGTCCAAGAGACCCAGTACTTC. It specifies CASSSRPSVQETQYF.

This clonotype was seen just once. V and J are TRBV24-1 and TRBJ2-7; D is possibly TRBD1 (5 bases). Per the germline V gene, CDR1 is KGHDR and CDR2 is SFDVKD. This CDR3 comprises 14 residues. Trimming took 3 bases from V and 6 from J, leaving 14 bases between them. CDR3: CATSDGQRWGEQYF. DNA for the CDR3: TGTGCCACCAGTGATGGACAACGATGGGGCGAGCAGTACTTC.

This clonotype occurred many times. The chain is built from TRBV12-3 or TRBV12-4 and TRBJ2-7, with 10 bases identical to TRBD1. The junction had 13 bases not matched to a gene; V was cut back by 5 bases and J by 6 bases. This CDR3 has 16 residues. CDR3 sequence: CASSPRTGGKKVEQYF. The CDR3 nucleotides are TGTGCCAGCAGTCCACGGACAGGGGGTAAGAAGGTCGAGCAGTACTTC.

Ten or more counts support this clonotype. The chain links TRBV27 to TRBJ2-3, with a possible D match to TRBD2 (5 bases). The CDR3 has 12 residues. Germline V gene lookup returns CDR1 MNHEY and CDR2 SMNVEV (reference sequence). V lost 8 bases to trimming and J lost 6 bases, with 12 bases between them. The CDR3 loop is CASGSPGDTQYF. The CDR3 DNA follows: TGTGCCAGCGGATCGCCGGGGGATACGCAGTATTTT.

This clonotype has ten or more counts. The V gene is TRBV24-1, the J gene TRBJ2-3; a weak D match, TRBD1 (5 bases). Germline lookup yields CDR1 KGHDR and CDR2 SFDVKD. The CDR3 is 13 amino acids. V was cut by 11 bases and J by 10 bases, with 21 bases left in between. CDR3 loop: CAIQGRAIDAQYF. As DNA, the CDR3 is TGTGCCATCCAGGGAAGGGCGATTGATGCGCAGTATTTT.

The CDR3 protein is CASLGQLQETQYF. CDR3 bases: TGTGCCAGCTTAGGGCAGCTACAAGAGACCCAGTACTTC. V usage is TRBV12-3 or TRBV12-4 and J usage is TRBJ2-5, with no clear D. V lost 8 bases, J lost 2 bases, and 12 bases lay in between. The CDR3 is made up of 13 amino acids.

This clonotype came up many times. The chain carries TRBV2 and TRBJ1-1; the D gene is possibly TRBD1 (5 bases). Looked up from germline, CDR1 is SNHLY and CDR2 is FYNNEI. CDR3 length equals 15 residues. The V end was cut by 6 bases, the J end by 1 base, with 15 bases between. The CDR3: CASSPLPTENTEAFF. DNA of the CDR3: TGTGCCAGCAGCCCACTTCCGACAGAGAACACTGAAGCTTTCTTT.

This clonotype was seen ten or more times. The V and J genes are TRBV7-8 and TRBJ1-1, with TRBD1 as a possible D gene (5 bases). There are 15 residues in the CDR3. Germline loops: CDR1 SGHVS, CDR2 FQNEAQ. V lost 3 bases to trimming and J lost 1 base, with 12 bases between them. This chain's CDR3 is CASSFTGGRNTEAFF. As DNA, the CDR3 is TGTGCCAGCAGCTTCACTGGGGGAAGGAACACTGAAGCTTTCTTT.

This clonotype was seen at least ten times. V usage is TRBV6-5 and J usage is TRBJ2-7, with D unclear. Germline values: CDR1 MNHEY, CDR2 SVGAGI. The CDR3 contains 15 residues. The V gene lost 0 bases and the J gene lost 6 bases, with 15 bases spanning the gap. CDR3 protein: CASSYSSSGSLEQYF. DNA of the CDR3: TGTGCCAGCAGTTACTCGTCGTCGGGCTCCCTCGAGCAGTACTTC.

The chain is built from TRBV15 and TRBJ1-2; D call uncertain. The CDR3 totals 11 residues. Per the germline V gene, CDR1 is LNHNV and CDR2 is YYDKDF (reference sequence). Trimming removed 3 bases from V and 8 bases from J, with 7 bases in between. CDR3 region: CATSSTWGYTF. CDR3 DNA sequence: TGTGCCACCAGCAGTACTTGGGGCTACACCTTC.

The genes are TRBV10-3 and TRBJ2-1; possibly TRBD1 for D (6 bases). Trimming took off 4 bases at V and 6 bases at J, with 16 bases between the two ends. Germline V gene lookup returns CDR1 ENHRY and CDR2 SYGVKD. The length of the CDR3 is 15 residues. CDR3 DNA: TGTGCCATCAGTGCTCCTATGACAGGAGCCAATGAGCAGTTCTTC. Translating it yields CAISAPMTGANEQFF.

This clonotype was observed a single time. Relative to the germline gene, one junction end is altered; a read error may explain this. The V gene is TRBV6-1, the J gene TRBJ1-2; weak D call: TRBD1 (6 bases). The CDR3 consists of 15 residues. The germline V gene encodes CDR1 MNHNS and CDR2 SASEGT. As DNA, the CDR3 is TGCGCCAGCAGTGAATCCGGCAGGGGCCTCTATGGCTACACCTTC. Translating gives CASSESGRGLYGYTF.

V and J are TRBV2 and TRBJ1-5; D ambiguous. Germline-derived CDR1 and CDR2 are SNHLY and FYNNEI. The CDR3 is 12 amino acids. The CDR3 nucleotides read TGTGCGACTAGTCCGAGCAATCAGCCCCAGCATTTT. Its protein product is CATSPSNQPQHF.

Worth noting for this clonotype: It may be a read error: a sequence one base away is much more abundant. The chain employs TRBV10-3 and TRBJ1-5; 9 bases line up with TRBD1. J was trimmed by 5 bases and V by 5 bases; bases with no gene match: 10. Germline V lookup: CDR1 ENHRY, CDR2 SYGVKD. The CDR3 sequence is 16 residues long. CDR3 in DNA: TGTGCCATCAGTTACTCGATGGGACAGGGTTATCAGCCCCAGCATTTT. Amino acids: CAISYSMGQGYQPQHF.

Worth noting for this clonotype: An end of the junction does not agree with germline; a read error may underlie this. This chain connects TRBV5-1 to TRBJ1-1; 9 nucleotides line up with TRBD1. The germline V gene has CDR1 SGHRS and CDR2 YFSETQ. CDR3 length: 15 amino acids. CDR3 bases: TGCGTCAGCTGCCGGGACAGGGTAGTTTACACTGAAGCTTTCTTT. Translated, it gives CVSCRDRVVYTEAFF.

The chain is built from TRBV7-3 and TRBJ2-7; D not resolved. Germline V gene sequence: CDR1 SGHTA, CDR2 FQGTGA. Trimming took 2 bases from V and 2 from J, leaving 7 bases between them. This CDR3 contains 13 residues. The CDR3 spells CASSLWPAYEQYF. The DNA of the CDR3 is TGTGCCAGCAGCTTATGGCCAGCCTACGAGCAGTACTTC. The entire variable domain, with the rest obtained from reference TRBV7-3 and TRBJ2-7, is as follows: GAGVSQTPSNKVTEKGKYVELRCDPISGHTALYWYRQSLGQGPEFLIYFQGTGAADDSGLPNDRFFAVRPEGSVSTLKIQRTERGDSAVYLCASSLWPAYEQYFGPGTRLTVT.

The chain couples TRBV10-2 to TRBJ1-5; D perhaps matches TRBD1 (5 bases). CDR1 and CDR2 from the germline V gene are WSHSY and SAAADI. The CDR3 sequence is 15 residues long. Deletions cut 3 bases from V and 5 bases from J, with 14 bases between. The CDR3 loop is CASSEFWGGDQPQHF. In nucleotides, the CDR3 is TGCGCCAGCAGTGAATTCTGGGGGGGGGATCAGCCCCAGCATTTT.

The chain recombines TRBV19 with TRBJ1-1; D is undetermined. The CDR3 has 13 amino acids. V was clipped by 3 bases and J by 7 bases, with 12 bases between them. Germline CDR1 is LNHDA and CDR2 is SQIVND (reference sequence). The CDR3 is CASSMFVGIEAFF. CDR3 DNA sequence: TGTGCCAGTAGTATGTTTGTGGGAATTGAAGCTTTCTTT.

The chain carries TRBV5-6 and TRBJ1-1; 8 bases are a match to TRBD1. This CDR3 is built from 13 residues. CDR1 and CDR2 (germline): SGHDT, YYEEEE. The V and J ends lost 4 bases and 4 bases, in that order; junction bases with no gene match: 3. CDR3 coding DNA: TGTGCCAGCAGCACACAGGGGGGCACTGAAGCTTTCTTT. Translated, it gives CASSTQGGTEAFF.

The V and J genes are TRBV27 and TRBJ2-7; weak D call: TRBD2 (5 bases). Trimming stripped 0 bases from V and 2 bases from J, with 11 bases between. The CDR3 runs to 15 residues. The germline CDR1 and CDR2 sequences are MNHEY and SMNVEV (reference sequence). The CDR3 is CASSLSRVGTYEQYF. The CDR3 DNA reads as TGTGCCAGCAGTTTATCGCGGGTGGGTACCTACGAGCAGTACTTC.

Notes on this clonotype: An end of the junction differs from the germline gene, which may be a read error. This chain joins TRBV25-1 and TRBJ1-6; TRBD1 agrees at 9 bases. CDR1 and CDR2 from the germline V gene are MGHDK and SYGVNS. This CDR3 is built from 15 residues. The CDR3 coding sequence is TGTGCCAGCAGTTTAGGGGACAGGGCGAATTCACCCCTTCACTTT. Translation gives CASSLGDRANSPLHF. The whole variable domain, remainder taken from reference TRBV25-1 and TRBJ1-6, is EADIYQTPRYLVIGTGKKITLECSQTMGHDKMYWYQQDPGMELHLIHYSYGVNSTEKGDLSSESTVSRIRTEHFPLTLESARPSHTSQYLCASSLGDRANSPLHFGNGTRLTVT.

The chain has TRBV7-6 and TRBJ2-3; tentatively, D is TRBD2 (5 bases). V lost 4 bases and J 0 bases, leaving 14 bases between the germline ends. Germline V CDR1 and CDR2: SGHVS, FNYEAQ. The length of the CDR3 is 16 residues. The CDR3 sequence: CASSSRTASSTDTQYF. In nucleotides, the CDR3 is TGTGCCAGCAGCTCACGGACTGCCTCTAGCACAGATACGCAGTATTTT.

At least ten counts were recorded for this clonotype. The chain is built from TRBV5-1 and TRBJ1-1, with 9 bases identical to TRBD1. Germline CDR1 reads SGHRS; CDR2 reads YFSETQ. This CDR3 contains 13 residues. The V segment lost 6 bases and the J segment 4 bases; nucleotides outside the gene matches: 4. CDR3 amino acids: CASKTGGGTEAFF. The DNA of the CDR3 is TGCGCCAGCAAGACAGGGGGGGGCACTGAAGCTTTCTTT.